A single sample is the source of the 8 T cell receptor beta chains below, sequenced in a study of blood T cells in healthy people across ages. A second PCR of 7 to 11 cycles used a sample-barcoded 5' primer and a J-beta primer mix. TCRdb re-analysed the 5' RACE reads in MiXCR, keeping a single row per CDR3 protein. The sample shows some 1.5 million distinct CDR3 sequences, 28% of them seen only once. Specimen: blood. Receptors were obtained from a woman between 25 and 40 years old in good health.

This clonotype was counted a few times. The chain is built from TRBV20-1 and TRBJ1-1; the D is unclear. This CDR3 spans 11 amino acids. The germline CDR1 and CDR2 sequences are DFQATT and SNEGSKA (reference sequence). Trimming left V 2 bases short and J 5 bases short, with 6 bases between. The CDR3 spells CSARSGTEAFF. CDR3 DNA: TGCAGTGCTAGAAGTGGGACTGAAGCTTTCTTT.

About this clonotype itself: One end of the junction varies from germline; a read error may be responsible. This chain connects TRBV12-3 or TRBV12-4 to TRBJ2-7, with D uncertain. The CDR3 extends over 15 amino acids. CDR3 protein: CASSLRRSESYGQYF. As DNA, the CDR3 is TGTGCCAGCAGTCTTAGACGGAGCGAATCCTACGGGCAGTACTTC.

This clonotype was counted a few times. DNA for the CDR3: TGCAGCGTTGAAGGGGGAAGTTTCTCTGGGGCCAACGTCCTGACTTTC. It specifies CSVEGGSFSGANVLTF. The V gene is TRBV29-1, the J gene TRBJ2-6; D not certain. With 1 base removed from V and 0 bases from J, the gap between germline ends came to 10 bases. CDR3 length equals 16 residues. Germline V lookup: CDR1 SQVTM, CDR2 ANQGSEA. The full variable domain, with the rest looked up from reference TRBV29-1 and TRBJ2-6, is SAVISQKPSRDICQRGTSLTIQCQVDSQVTMMFWYRQQPGQSLTLIATANQGSEATYESGFVIDKFPISRPNLTFSTLTVSNMSPEDSSIYLCSVEGGSFSGANVLTFGAGSRLTVL.

Note on this clonotype: A read error may account for a junction end that differs from germline. The chain recombines TRBV9 with TRBJ2-3, with D perhaps TRBD1 (6 bases). The CDR3 has 15 amino acids. Germline assignment: CDR1 SGDLS and CDR2 YYNGEE. CDR3 residues: CASSVERGGADTRYF. CDR3 nucleotides: TGTGCCAGCAGCGTAGAGCGAGGGGGAGCGGATACGCGGTATTTT.

A word on this clonotype: A much larger clone differs by one base, so this may be a read error. V and J are TRBV6-5 and TRBJ1-6; 8 bases match TRBD1. The CDR3 spans 14 residues. Germline assignment: CDR1 MNHEY and CDR2 SVGAGI. The CDR3 protein is CACRYGQGGSPLHF. The CDR3 coding sequence is TGTGCCTGCAGATACGGACAGGGAGGCTCACCCCTCCACTTT.

At least ten counts were recorded for this clonotype. A clone one base away is much larger, so this may be a read error. The chain uses TRBV18 and TRBJ2-6; D may be TRBD1 (5 bases). CDR1 KGHSH and CDR2 LQKENI come from the germline V gene. The CDR3 has 13 amino acids. CDR3 coding DNA: TGTGCCAGCTCACCTACTGGGGCCAACGTCCGGACTTTC. It encodes CASSPTGANVRTF.

The V and J genes are TRBV2 and TRBJ2-7, with TRBD2 as a possible D gene (5 bases). The CDR3 is 12 residues long. The V gene's germline CDR1 is SNHLY and CDR2 FYNNEI. V was trimmed by 7 bases and J by 7 bases, leaving 14 bases between them. The CDR3 bases are TGTGCCAGCAACATCTCTCCGGGAGAGCAGTACTTC. The encoded protein is CASNISPGEQYF. Full variable domain (missing parts from reference TRBV2 and TRBJ2-7): EPEVTQTPSHQVTQMGQEVILRCVPISNHLYFYWYRQILGQKVEFLVSFYNNEISEKSEIFDDQFSVERPDGSNFTLKIRSTKLEDSAMYFCASNISPGEQYFGPGTRLTVT.

The sample holds many counts of this clonotype. V usage is TRBV6-6 and J usage is TRBJ2-7; the D call may be TRBD1 or TRBD2 (5 bases each). Germline loops: CDR1 MNHNY, CDR2 SVGAGI (reference sequence). This CDR3 comprises 14 residues. V was trimmed by 6 bases and J by 1 base, leaving 13 bases between them. The CDR3 reads CASSWTGQSYEQYF. CDR3 coding DNA: TGTGCCAGCAGCTGGACGGGGCAGTCCTACGAGCAGTACTTC.